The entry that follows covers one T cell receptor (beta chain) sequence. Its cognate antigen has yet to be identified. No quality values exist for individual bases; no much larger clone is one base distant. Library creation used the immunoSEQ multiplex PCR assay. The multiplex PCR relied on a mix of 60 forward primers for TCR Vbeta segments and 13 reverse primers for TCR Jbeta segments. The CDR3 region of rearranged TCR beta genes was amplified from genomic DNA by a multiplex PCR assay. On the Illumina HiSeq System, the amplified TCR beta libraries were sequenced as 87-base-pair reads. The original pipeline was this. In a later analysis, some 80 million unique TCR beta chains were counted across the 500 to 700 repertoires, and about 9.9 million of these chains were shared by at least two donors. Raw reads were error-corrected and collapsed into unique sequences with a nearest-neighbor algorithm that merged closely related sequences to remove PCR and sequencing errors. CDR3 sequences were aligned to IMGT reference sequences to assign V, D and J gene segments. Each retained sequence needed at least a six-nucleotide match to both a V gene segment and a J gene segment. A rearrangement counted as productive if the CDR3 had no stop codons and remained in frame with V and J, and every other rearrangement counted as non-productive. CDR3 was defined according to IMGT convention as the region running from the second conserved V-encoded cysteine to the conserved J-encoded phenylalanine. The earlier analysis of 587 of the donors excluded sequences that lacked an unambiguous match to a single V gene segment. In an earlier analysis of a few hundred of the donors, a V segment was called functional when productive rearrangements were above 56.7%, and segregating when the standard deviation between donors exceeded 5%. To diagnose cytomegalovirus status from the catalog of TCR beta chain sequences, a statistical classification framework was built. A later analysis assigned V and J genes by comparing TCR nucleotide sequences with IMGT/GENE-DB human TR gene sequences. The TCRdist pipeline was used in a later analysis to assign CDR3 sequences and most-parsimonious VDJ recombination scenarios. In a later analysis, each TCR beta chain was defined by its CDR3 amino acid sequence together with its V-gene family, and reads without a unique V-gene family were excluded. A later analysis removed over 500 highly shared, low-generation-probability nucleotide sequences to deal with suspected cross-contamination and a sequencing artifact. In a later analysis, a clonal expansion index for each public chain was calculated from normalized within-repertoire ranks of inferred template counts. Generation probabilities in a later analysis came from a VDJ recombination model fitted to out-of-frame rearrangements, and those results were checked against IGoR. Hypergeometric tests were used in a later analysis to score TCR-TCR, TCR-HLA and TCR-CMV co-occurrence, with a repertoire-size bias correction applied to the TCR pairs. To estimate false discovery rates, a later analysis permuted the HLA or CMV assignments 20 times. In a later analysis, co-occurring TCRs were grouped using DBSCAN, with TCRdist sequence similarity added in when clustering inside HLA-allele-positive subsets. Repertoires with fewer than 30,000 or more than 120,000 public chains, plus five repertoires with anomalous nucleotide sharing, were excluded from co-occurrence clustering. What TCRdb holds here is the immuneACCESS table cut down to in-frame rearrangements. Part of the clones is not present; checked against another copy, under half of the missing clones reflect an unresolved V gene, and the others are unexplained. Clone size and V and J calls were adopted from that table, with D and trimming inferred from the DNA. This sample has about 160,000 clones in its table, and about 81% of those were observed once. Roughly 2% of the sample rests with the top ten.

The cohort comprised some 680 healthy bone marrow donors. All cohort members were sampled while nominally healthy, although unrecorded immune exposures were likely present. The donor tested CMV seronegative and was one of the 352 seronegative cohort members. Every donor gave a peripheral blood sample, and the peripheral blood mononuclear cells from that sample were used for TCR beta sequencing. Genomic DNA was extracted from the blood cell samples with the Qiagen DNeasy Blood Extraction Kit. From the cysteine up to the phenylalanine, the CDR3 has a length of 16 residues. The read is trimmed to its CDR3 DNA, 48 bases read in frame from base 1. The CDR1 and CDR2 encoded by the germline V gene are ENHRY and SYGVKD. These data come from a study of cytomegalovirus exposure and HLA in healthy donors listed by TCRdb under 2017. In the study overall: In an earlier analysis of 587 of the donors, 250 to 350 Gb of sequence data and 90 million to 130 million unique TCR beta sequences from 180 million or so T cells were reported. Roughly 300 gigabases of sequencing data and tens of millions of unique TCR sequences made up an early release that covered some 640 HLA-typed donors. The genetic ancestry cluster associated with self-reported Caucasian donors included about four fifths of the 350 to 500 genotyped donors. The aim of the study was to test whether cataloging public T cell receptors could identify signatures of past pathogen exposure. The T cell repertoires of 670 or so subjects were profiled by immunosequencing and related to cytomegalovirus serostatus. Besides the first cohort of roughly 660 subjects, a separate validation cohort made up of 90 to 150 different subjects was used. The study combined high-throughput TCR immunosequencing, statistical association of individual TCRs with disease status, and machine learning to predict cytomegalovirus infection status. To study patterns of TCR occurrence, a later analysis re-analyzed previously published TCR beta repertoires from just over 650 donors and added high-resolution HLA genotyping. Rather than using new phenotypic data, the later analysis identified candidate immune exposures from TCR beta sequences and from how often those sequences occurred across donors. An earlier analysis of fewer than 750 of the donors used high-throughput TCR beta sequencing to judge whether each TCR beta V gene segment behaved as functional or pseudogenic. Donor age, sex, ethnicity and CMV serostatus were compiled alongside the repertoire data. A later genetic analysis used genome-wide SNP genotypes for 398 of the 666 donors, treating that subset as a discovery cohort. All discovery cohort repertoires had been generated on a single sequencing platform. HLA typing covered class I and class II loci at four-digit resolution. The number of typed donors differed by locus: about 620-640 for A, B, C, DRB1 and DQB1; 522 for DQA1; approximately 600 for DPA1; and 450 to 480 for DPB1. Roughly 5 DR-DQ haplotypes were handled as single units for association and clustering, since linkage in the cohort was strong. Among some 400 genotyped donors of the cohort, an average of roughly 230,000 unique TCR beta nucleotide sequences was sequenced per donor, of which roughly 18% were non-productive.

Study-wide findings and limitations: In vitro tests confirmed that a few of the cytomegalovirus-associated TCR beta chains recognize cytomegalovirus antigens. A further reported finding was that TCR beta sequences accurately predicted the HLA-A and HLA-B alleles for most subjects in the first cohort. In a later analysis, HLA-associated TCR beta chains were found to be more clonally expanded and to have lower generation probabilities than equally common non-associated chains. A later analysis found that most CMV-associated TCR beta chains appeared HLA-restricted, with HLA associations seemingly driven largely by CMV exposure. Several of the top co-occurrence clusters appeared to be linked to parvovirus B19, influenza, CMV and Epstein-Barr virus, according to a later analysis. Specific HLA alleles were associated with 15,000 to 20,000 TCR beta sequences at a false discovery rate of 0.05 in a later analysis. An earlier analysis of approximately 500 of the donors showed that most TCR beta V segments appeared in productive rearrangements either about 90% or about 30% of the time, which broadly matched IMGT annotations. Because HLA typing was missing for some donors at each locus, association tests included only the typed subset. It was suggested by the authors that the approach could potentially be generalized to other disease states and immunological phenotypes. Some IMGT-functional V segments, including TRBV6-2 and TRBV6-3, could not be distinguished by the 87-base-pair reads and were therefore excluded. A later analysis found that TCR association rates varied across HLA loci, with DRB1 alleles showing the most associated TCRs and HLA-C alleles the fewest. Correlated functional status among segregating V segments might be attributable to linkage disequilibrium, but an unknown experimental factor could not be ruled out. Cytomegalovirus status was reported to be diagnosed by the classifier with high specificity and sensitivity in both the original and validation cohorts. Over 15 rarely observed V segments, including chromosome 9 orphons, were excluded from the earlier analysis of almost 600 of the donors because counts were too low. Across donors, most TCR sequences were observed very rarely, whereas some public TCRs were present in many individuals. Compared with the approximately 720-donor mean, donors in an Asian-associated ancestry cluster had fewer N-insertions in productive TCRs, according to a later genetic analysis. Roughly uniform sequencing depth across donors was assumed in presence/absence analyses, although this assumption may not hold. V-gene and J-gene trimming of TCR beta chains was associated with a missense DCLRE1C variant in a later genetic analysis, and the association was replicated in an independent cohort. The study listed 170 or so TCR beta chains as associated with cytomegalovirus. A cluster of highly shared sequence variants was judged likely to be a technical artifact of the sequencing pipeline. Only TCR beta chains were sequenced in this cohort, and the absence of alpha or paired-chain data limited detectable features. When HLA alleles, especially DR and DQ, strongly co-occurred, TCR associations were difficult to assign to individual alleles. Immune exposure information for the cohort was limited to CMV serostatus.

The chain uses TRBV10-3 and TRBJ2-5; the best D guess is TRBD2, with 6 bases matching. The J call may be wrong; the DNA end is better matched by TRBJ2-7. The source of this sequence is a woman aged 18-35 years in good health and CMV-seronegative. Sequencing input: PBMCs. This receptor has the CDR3 CAISVRDRGGSYEQYF. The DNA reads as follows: TGTGCCATCAGTGTAAGGGATCGGGGAGGATCCTACGAGCAGTACTTC.